Each of the 5 T cell receptor beta chains below was sequenced from the same sample in a study of blood T cell repertoires in COVID-19. Assay used: immunoSEQ multiplex PCR; TCRdb lists only in-frame clones, some missing. The table records about 150,000 clones, 85% of them present only once. The sample comprised PBMCs or T cells enriched from blood (not recorded which). Receptors were obtained from a woman aged 40-49 years who had recovered from COVID-19.

The chain is built from TRBV5-1 and TRBJ2-1; maybe TRBD2 (6 bases). The V end was cut by 0 bases, the J end by 9 bases, with 13 bases between. CDR1 and CDR2 (germline): SGHRS, YFSETQ. This CDR3 comprises 14 residues. The CDR3 DNA reads TGCGCCAGCAGCTTGGCCACACTAGCTCTTGAGCAGTTCTTC. Its protein product is CASSLATLALEQFF.

This chain uses TRBV7-9 with TRBJ1-1; D might be TRBD1 (6 bases). This CDR3 contains 14 residues. With 4 bases removed from V and 2 bases from J, the gap between germline ends came to 11 bases. Germline V gives CDR1 SEHNR, CDR2 FQNEAQ (reference sequence). The CDR3 is CASSYGTSNTEAFF. The CDR3 DNA reads as TGTGCCAGCAGCTACGGGACATCCAACACTGAAGCTTTCTTT. The full variable domain, rest sourced from reference TRBV7-9 and TRBJ1-1, is DTGVSQNPRHKITKRGQNVTFRCDPISEHNRLYWYRQTLGQGPEFLTYFQNEAQLEKSRLLSDRFSAERPKGSFSTLEIQRTEQGDSAMYLCASSYGTSNTEAFFGQGTRLTVV.

The genes are TRBV19 and TRBJ2-7; 9 nucleotides agree with TRBD1. CDR1 and CDR2 from the germline V gene are LNHDA and SQIVND (reference sequence). The CDR3 sequence is 15 residues long. The J segment lost 3 bases and the V segment lost 2 bases, leaving 5 bases of the junction unmatched. The CDR3 sequence is CASSIPGTGIYEQYF. The CDR3 bases are TGTGCCAGTAGTATACCTGGGACAGGGATCTACGAGCAGTACTTC. Filled out from reference TRBV19 and TRBJ2-7, the complete variable domain reads DGGITQSPKYLFRKEGQNVTLSCEQNLNHDAMYWYRQDPGQGLRLIYYSQIVNDFQKGDIAEGYSVSREKKESFPLTVTSAQKNPTAFYLCASSIPGTGIYEQYFGPGTRLTVT.

This rearrangement joins TRBV27 to TRBJ2-7, with D possibly matching TRBD2 (5 bases). Germline lookup yields CDR1 MNHEY and CDR2 SMNVEV (reference sequence). The germline V and J ends were trimmed by 1 base and 0 bases, with 7 bases remaining between them. The CDR3 totals 14 residues. CDR3 bases: TGTGCCAGCAGTTTATTCGGGAACTCCTACGAGCAGTACTTC. Amino acids: CASSLFGNSYEQYF.

The chain uses TRBV7-2 and TRBJ1-2, with 7 bases matching TRBD1. The V and J ends lost 5 bases and 5 bases, in that order; junction bases with no gene match: 11. The CDR3 extends over 15 amino acids. Germline CDR1 SGHTA, CDR2 FQGNSA. CDR3 in amino acids: CASSIYRQGPYGYTF. The CDR3 DNA sequence: TGTGCCAGCAGCATATATCGACAGGGCCCTTATGGCTACACCTTC.